This record looks at one T cell receptor (beta chain) sequence and its context. Its antigen is unidentified. These data belong to a study of T cell clones after liver transplantation. About the research overall: Three of the eight recipients were HCV-positive; the rest had non-autoimmune, non-viral transplant indications. Study outcomes and limitations: In 5 of 8 subjects, circulating graft-donor-reactive CD4 TCRbeta sequences fell significantly after transplant.

Assay used: immunoSEQ multiplex PCR; TCRdb lists only in-frame clones, some missing. The sample holds around 6,100 clones, roughly 80% seen once. This CDR3 spans 14 amino acids. V lost 6 bases to trimming and J lost 1 base, with 13 bases between them. CDR1 is SGHRS, CDR2 YFSETQ, per germline. V gene TRBV5-1 combines with J gene TRBJ2-5; D gene unclear. This sequence originates from a human donor who received a liver transplant. The source material was CD8+ T cells from blood, sampled before liver transplant. The DNA for the CDR3 is TGCGCCAGCACTACCGGCAGGCTCCAAGAGACCCAGTACTTC. It codes for CASTTGRLQETQYF.